These 24 T cell receptor beta chains were all obtained from the same sample, sequenced in a study of T-cell memory formation after mild COVID-19. Each CDR3 protein gets one entry after TCRdb re-called the 5' RACE reads with MiXCR. The data contain approximately 300,000 distinct CDR3 sequences, roughly a fifth of them singletons. The sequencing input was PBMCs or a T cell subset sorted from them (not recorded which). These receptors were taken from a young man who had mild COVID-19 (a few samples of this study predate the infection). Cell type and time point are not known.

This clonotype turned up a few times. The chain employs TRBV20-1 and TRBJ1-1; D ambiguous. Trimming left V 0 bases short and J 0 bases short, with 8 bases between. Germline values: CDR1 DFQATT, CDR2 SNEGSKA (reference sequence). The CDR3 extends over 14 amino acids. DNA of the CDR3: TGCAGTGCTAGAGATAGGCAGGTGAACACTGAAGCTTTCTTT. This codes for CSARDRQVNTEAFF.

The chain carries TRBV4-1 and TRBJ2-5; D could derive from TRBD1 or TRBD2 (6 bases each). The germline V and J ends were trimmed by 5 bases and 4 bases, with 11 bases remaining between them. The CDR3 length is 13 residues. CDR1 and CDR2 from the germline V gene are MGHRA and YSYEKL. Here the CDR3 reads CASSEGGPETQYF. In DNA, the CDR3 is TGCGCCAGCAGCGAGGGGGGCCCAGAGACCCAGTACTTC.

This clonotype was seen many times. The V and J genes are TRBV12-3 or TRBV12-4 and TRBJ2-5; D gene uncertain. This CDR3 comprises 11 residues. V shed 6 bases and J shed 0 bases, with 2 bases lying between them. The CDR3: CASSNQETQYF. CDR3 nucleotide sequence: TGTGCCAGCAGCAACCAAGAGACCCAGTACTTC.

In this sample, this clonotype turned up a few times. The V gene is TRBV7-9, the J gene TRBJ2-1; no firm D call. The ends were cut back, 5 bases at V and 4 bases at J, with 21 bases in the middle. Per the germline V gene, CDR1 is SEHNR and CDR2 is FQNEAQ (reference sequence). The CDR3 sequence is 17 residues long. This chain's CDR3 is CASSPSMWYSPYNEQFF. CDR3 DNA: TGTGCCAGCAGCCCCTCTATGTGGTACTCCCCTTACAATGAGCAGTTCTTC. Looking up the rest from reference TRBV7-9 and TRBJ2-1 gives the full variable domain: DTGVSQNPRHKITKRGQNVTFRCDPISEHNRLYWYRQTLGQGPEFLTYFQNEAQLEKSRLLSDRFSAERPKGSFSTLEIQRTEQGDSAMYLCASSPSMWYSPYNEQFFGPGTRLTVL.

The genes are TRBV7-6 and TRBJ2-1; 7 bases fit TRBD2. V trimming: 2 bases; J trimming: 7 bases; junction bases outside the gene matches: 23. Germline lookup yields CDR1 SGHVS and CDR2 FNYEAQ. The CDR3 totals 20 residues. Here the CDR3 reads CASSLFSGDSWAGEMNEQFF. CDR3 coding DNA: TGTGCCAGCAGCTTATTTTCTGGGGATTCGTGGGCGGGGGAAATGAATGAGCAGTTCTTC.

There are a few counts of this clonotype. This chain joins TRBV6-1 and TRBJ2-1, with D unresolved. Germline CDR1 MNHNS, CDR2 SASEGT. The CDR3 extends over 15 amino acids. The V end was cut by 3 bases, the J end by 0 bases, with 9 bases between. CDR3 sequence reads: CASSETQSSYNEQFF. The CDR3 coding sequence is TGTGCCAGCAGTGAGACCCAAAGCTCCTACAATGAGCAGTTCTTC.

This clonotype was seen repeatedly, ten times or more. The chain carries TRBV11-3 and TRBJ2-7; 7 nucleotides match TRBD1. Germline V lookup: CDR1 SGHNT, CDR2 YENEEA. This CDR3 is built from 13 residues. The CDR3 loop reads CASSLDRDYEQYV. The CDR3 DNA follows: TGTGCCAGCAGCCTAGACAGGGACTACGAGCAGTACGTC.

This clonotype has a handful of counts. The chain has TRBV5-1 and TRBJ2-3, with D perhaps matching TRBD1 or TRBD2 (5 bases each). V gave up 3 bases and J gave up 6 bases, with 11 bases separating them. The CDR3 has 13 amino acids. The germline CDR1 and CDR2 sequences are SGHRS and YFSETQ. CDR3 in amino acids: CASSWVGDDTQYF. The CDR3 nucleotides read TGCGCCAGCAGCTGGGTGGGGGATGATACGCAGTATTTT. The whole variable domain, remainder taken from reference TRBV5-1 and TRBJ2-3, is KAGVTQTPRYLIKTRGQQVTLSCSPISGHRSVSWYQQTPGQGLQFLFEYFSETQRNKGNFPGRFSGRQFSNSRSEMNVSTLELGDSALYLCASSWVGDDTQYFGPGTRLTVL.

This clonotype was seen a handful of times. This chain links TRBV9 with TRBJ1-4; 7 nucleotides align to TRBD1. The V and J ends lost 4 bases and 2 bases, in that order; junction bases with no gene match: 2. Germline V CDR1 and CDR2: SGDLS, YYNGEE. This CDR3 spans 14 amino acids. The CDR3 bases are TGTGCCAGCAGCCAGGGGGTGACTAATGAAAAACTGTTTTTT. It translates to CASSQGVTNEKLFF.

The chain combines TRBV5-6 with TRBJ1-4; D may be TRBD1 (5 bases). The V end was cut by 4 bases, the J end by 3 bases, with 13 bases between. Germline CDR1 and CDR2: SGHDT and YYEEEE. The CDR3 loop spans 15 amino acids. The CDR3 DNA sequence: TGTGCCAGCAGCACGGTTGTGGGACCTAATGAAAAACTGTTTTTT. It codes for CASSTVVGPNEKLFF.

In this sample, this clonotype turned up a few times. This chain links TRBV4-2 with TRBJ2-7, with 8 bases identical to TRBD2. CDR1 and CDR2 from the germline V gene are LGHNA and YNFKEQ. The CDR3 has 15 amino acids. After removal of 0 bases from V and 4 bases from J, the junction contained 5 bases not matched to a gene. Here the CDR3 DNA reads TGTGCCAGCAGCCAAGATTGGCGGGGGGTATACGAGCAGTACTTC. Protein sequence: CASSQDWRGVYEQYF.

This chain links TRBV7-2 with TRBJ2-1; D perhaps matches TRBD1 (5 bases). The germline V and J ends were trimmed by 0 bases and 9 bases, with 18 bases remaining between them. The CDR3 length is 16 residues. The germline V gene has CDR1 SGHTA and CDR2 FQGNSA. The CDR3 region is CASSLAPRRVPTEQFF. The CDR3 coding sequence is TGTGCCAGCAGCTTAGCCCCACGCAGGGTTCCAACTGAGCAGTTCTTC.

The genes are TRBV12-5 and TRBJ2-5; D is perhaps TRBD2 (7 bases). Trimming shortened V by 7 bases and J by 5 bases, and 17 bases separated the two germline ends. The V gene's germline CDR1 is LGHNT and CDR2 FRNRAP. This CDR3 contains 14 residues. CDR3 coding DNA: TGTGCTAGTGCCGTGGCGGGGGCAGGGGAGACCCAGTACTTC. Its protein product is CASAVAGAGETQYF.

The V gene is TRBV11-2, the J gene TRBJ2-5; 10 bases line up with TRBD1. The CDR3 is 15 amino acids. The V segment lost 4 bases and the J segment 5 bases; nucleotides outside the gene matches: 7. Germline V CDR1 and CDR2: SGHAT, FQNNGV. For the CDR3, the DNA is TGTGCCAGCAGCTCCGGGACAGGGGTAGGGGAGACCCAGTACTTC. Encoded protein: CASSSGTGVGETQYF. Based on the CDR3 plus reference TRBV11-2 and TRBJ2-5, the full variable domain is EAGVAQSPRYKIIEKRQSVAFWCNPISGHATLYWYQQILGQGPKLLIQFQNNGVVDDSQLPKDRFSAERLKGVDSTLKIQPAKLEDSAVYLCASSSGTGVGETQYFGPGTRLLVL.

This clonotype was counted at least ten times. This chain joins TRBV9 and TRBJ2-5; 8 nucleotides agree with TRBD2. V shed 4 bases, J shed 4 bases, and the junction held 3 bases outside the gene matches. Germline CDR1 SGDLS, CDR2 YYNGEE. The CDR3 consists of 13 residues. The CDR3 coding sequence is TGTGCCAGCAGCATCGGACTAGCAGAGACCCAGTACTTC. Translated, it gives CASSIGLAETQYF.

This clonotype has more than one count but fewer than ten. The rearrangement joins TRBV11-2 to TRBJ2-7; D gene unclear. Germline-derived CDR1 and CDR2 are SGHAT and FQNNGV. This CDR3 is built from 11 residues. Trimming took off 6 bases at V and 5 bases at J, with 8 bases between the two ends. The CDR3 DNA reads as TGTGCCAGCAGTACTGATGACGAGCAGTACTTC. Translation: CASSTDDEQYF.

This sequence joins TRBV4-2 and TRBJ2-2; D is uncertain. V lost 1 base to trimming and J lost 0 bases, with 6 bases between them. The CDR3 runs 15 residues. In germline, CDR1 is LGHNA, CDR2 YNFKEQ. CDR3 sequence (DNA): TGTGCCAGCAGCCAAGTTTACGCGAACACCGGGGAGCTGTTTTTT. Protein: CASSQVYANTGELFF.

The J gene is TRBJ1-4, the V gene TRBV9; 7 bases line up with TRBD1. V lost 3 bases, J lost 3 bases, and 8 bases stayed unmatched. Germline-derived CDR1 and CDR2 are SGDLS and YYNGEE. This CDR3 has 16 residues. The chain's CDR3 is CASSAKTGAANEKLFF. In DNA form, the CDR3 reads TGTGCCAGCAGCGCGAAAACAGGGGCCGCTAATGAAAAACTGTTTTTT.

This clonotype was seen repeatedly, ten times or more. The V gene is TRBV5-1, the J gene TRBJ2-1; D is perhaps TRBD1 (6 bases). Germline V gene sequence: CDR1 SGHRS, CDR2 YFSETQ. V lost 4 bases and J 13 bases, leaving 18 bases between the germline ends. This CDR3 has 13 residues. Here the CDR3 reads CASSTGNREGQFF. Here the CDR3 DNA reads TGCGCCAGCAGCACGGGTAACAGGGAAGGTCAGTTCTTC.

This clonotype showed up just a few times. The chain combines TRBV7-2 with TRBJ2-3; TRBD1 might be the D (6 bases). The CDR3 is made up of 19 amino acids. Trimming took off 4 bases at V and 0 bases at J, with 23 bases between the two ends. Per germline, CDR1 SGHTA and CDR2 FQGNSA. DNA of the CDR3: TGTGCCAGCAGCTCCCTGCCAGGGGCTAGGTGGGGGAGCACAGATACGCAGTATTTT. This gives the protein CASSSLPGARWGSTDTQYF.

V is TRBV12-2 and J is TRBJ1-3. TRBV12-2 counts as a pseudogene. The CDR3 contains 14 residues. CDR3 bases: TGTGCAAGTCGCTCTCGGGTCCCTGGAAACACCATATATTTT. Protein: CASRSRVPGNTIYF.

This chain links TRBV24-1 with TRBJ2-1; D gene unclear. This CDR3 contains 13 residues. V gave up 3 bases and J gave up 5 bases, with 7 bases separating them. The V gene's germline CDR1 is KGHDR and CDR2 SFDVKD. The chain's CDR3 is CATSDNPDNEQFF. CDR3 in DNA: TGTGCCACCAGTGATAACCCCGACAATGAGCAGTTCTTC.

This clonotype was detected ten times or more. The V gene is TRBV18, the J gene TRBJ2-4; perhaps TRBD1 as D (6 bases). The V end lost 0 bases, the J end lost 3 bases, and 18 bases lay between the germline ends. Per germline, CDR1 KGHSH and CDR2 LQKENI. The CDR3 extends over 18 amino acids. The CDR3 DNA follows: TGTGCCAGCTCACCACCGGAGTGGCAGGGGTTAGGCAAAAACATTCAGTACTTC. Amino acids: CASSPPEWQGLGKNIQYF.

DNA for the CDR3: TGTGCCAGCAGCCAATCCGGGGGCGCGGCGGGCTACACCTTC. It codes for CASSQSGGAAGYTF. The V gene is TRBV9, the J gene TRBJ1-2, with D possibly TRBD1 on 6 matching bases. V was cut by 4 bases and J by 8 bases, with 18 bases left in between. CDR1 is SGDLS and CDR2 is YYNGEE in the germline V gene. This CDR3 has 14 residues.